These 23 T cell receptor beta chains were all obtained from the same sample, sequenced in a study of OX40 agonist ivuxolimab in advanced cancers. The repertoire was sequenced with immunoSEQ multiplex PCR; TCRdb's copy has only in-frame clones and lacks some. The sample holds fewer than 70,000 clones, approximately 85% seen once. This material consisted of CD4+ or CD8+ T cells sorted from blood, taken in a trial of the OX40 agonist ivuxolimab. The receptors originated from an adult with an advanced solid tumor such as melanoma, head and neck, liver or kidney cancer.

This clone appeared a few times. The J gene is TRBJ1-2, the V gene TRBV5-4; the D gene is possibly TRBD1 (6 bases). The CDR3 runs to 17 residues. Germline values: CDR1 SGHNT, CDR2 YYREEE (reference sequence). Trimming took 0 bases from V and 4 from J, leaving 19 bases between them. CDR3 loop: CASSLGGASSSTYGYTF. CDR3 sequence (DNA): TGTGCCAGCAGCTTGGGGGGGGCCAGCTCCTCCACCTATGGCTACACCTTC.

This sequence joins TRBV5-4 and TRBJ2-7, with 13 bases matching TRBD2. CDR1 is SGHNT, CDR2 YYREEE, per germline (reference sequence). J lost 1 base, V lost 0 bases, and 4 bases had no gene match. The CDR3 consists of 17 residues. CDR3 amino acids: CASSLAPLAGGSYEQYF. The CDR3, as DNA: TGTGCCAGCAGCTTGGCCCCACTAGCGGGAGGGTCCTACGAGCAGTACTTC.

This clone was detected a few times. CDR3 sequence (DNA): TGTGCCAGCAGCTTAGATACAGGCGGGGAGCAGTTCTTC. This gives the protein CASSLDTGGEQFF. The chain couples TRBV7-9 to TRBJ2-1; D tentatively fits TRBD1 or TRBD2 (5 bases each). CDR1 is SEHNR, CDR2 FQNEAQ, per germline (reference sequence). Trimming shortened V by 1 base and J by 10 bases, and 11 bases separated the two germline ends. CDR3 size: 13 residues.

The table lists this clone with a count of one. The V call is TRBV9, the J call TRBJ2-7; D call uncertain. V was clipped by 4 bases and J by 5 bases, with 10 bases between them. Germline V gene data show CDR1 as SGDLS and CDR2 as YYNGEE. The CDR3 loop spans 12 amino acids. In nucleotides, the CDR3 is TGTGCCAGCAGCCTGGACGGCCACGAGCAGTACTTC. Translating gives CASSLDGHEQYF. The full variable domain, with the rest looked up from reference TRBV9 and TRBJ2-7, is DSGVTQTPKHLITATGQRVTLRCSPRSGDLSVYWYQQSLDQGLQFLIQYYNGEERAKGNILERFSAQQFPDLHSELNLSSLELGDSALYFCASSLDGHEQYFGPGTRLTVT.

This rearrangement joins TRBV14 to TRBJ2-4; D uncertain. Germline lookup yields CDR1 SGHDN and CDR2 FVKESK. CDR3 size: 13 residues. With 1 base removed from V and 5 bases from J, the gap between germline ends came to 6 bases. In DNA, the CDR3 is TGTGCCAGCAGCCAAGCGGACCAAAACATTCAGTACTTC. Translation gives CASSQADQNIQYF.

The chain links TRBV30 to TRBJ2-1, with TRBD1 as a possible D gene (5 bases). The CDR3 has 11 residues. V was trimmed by 7 bases and J by 9 bases, leaving 13 bases between them. Germline CDR1 is GTSNPN and CDR2 is SVGIG (reference sequence). CDR3 DNA sequence: TGTGCCTCTCCTGGGGCCGGTGAGCAGTTCTTC. Residues: CASPGAGEQFF.

CDR3 DNA: TGCAGCGCCCGTGATGAAAAACTGTTTTTT. Residues: CSARDEKLFF. The chain joins TRBV29-1 to TRBJ1-4; D gene uncertain. The CDR3 extends over 10 amino acids. CDR1 is SQVTM, CDR2 ANQGSEA, per germline. The V end was cut by 7 bases, the J end by 6 bases, with 6 bases between.

The rearrangement links TRBV5-1 to TRBJ2-1, with D perhaps TRBD1 or TRBD2 (6 bases each). Germline V gives CDR1 SGHRS, CDR2 YFSETQ. The CDR3 has 12 residues. Trimming stripped 4 bases from V and 8 bases from J, with 10 bases between. This chain's CDR3 is CASSARGDEQFF. In DNA, the CDR3 is TGCGCCAGCAGCGCTAGGGGGGATGAGCAGTTCTTC.

The chain uses TRBV7-6 and TRBJ2-2, with 13 positions matching TRBD2. The J segment lost 8 bases and the V segment lost 4 bases, leaving 4 bases of the junction unmatched. Germline CDR1 is SGHVS and CDR2 is FNYEAQ. The CDR3 totals 15 residues. The CDR3 nucleotides are TGTGCCAGCAGCTCTCCGGGACTAGCGGGGGGGGAGCTGTTTTTT. The encoded protein is CASSSPGLAGGELFF.

The chain joins TRBV6-1 to TRBJ2-7, with D perhaps assigned TRBD1 or TRBD2 (5 bases each). This CDR3 comprises 13 residues. Between the trimmed V and J ends, which lost 7 bases and 7 bases, there was a span of 17 bases. Germline V gene sequence: CDR1 MNHNS, CDR2 SASEGT. CDR3 DNA: TGTGCCAGCATCCGAGAGGGGCGTGGAGAGCAGTACTTC. This encodes CASIREGRGEQYF.

DNA of the CDR3: TGTGCCAGTAGCGACGGGGCGGGATCTAGCACAGATACGCAGTATTTT. As protein: CASSDGAGSSTDTQYF. The gene calls are TRBV19 and TRBJ2-3, with D maybe TRBD2 (6 bases). The CDR3 has 16 residues. Trimming removed 6 bases from V and 0 bases from J, with 16 bases in between. CDR1 and CDR2 from the germline V gene are LNHDA and SQIVND (reference sequence).

This clone has only a few counts. The V call is TRBV7-8, the J call TRBJ1-5; D is ambiguous. With 4 bases removed from V and 6 bases from J, the gap between germline ends came to 10 bases. Germline lookup yields CDR1 SGHVS and CDR2 FQNEAQ. This CDR3 has 13 amino acids. In DNA, the CDR3 is TGTGCCAGCAGCTCCGGGAATCTTCAGCCCCAGCATTTT. Its translation: CASSSGNLQPQHF. Supplemented by reference TRBV7-8 and TRBJ1-5, the full variable domain reads GAGVSQSPRYKVAKRGQDVALRCDPISGHVSLFWYQQALGQGPEFLTYFQNEAQLDKSGLPSDRFFAERPEGSVSTLKIQRTQQEDSAVYLCASSSGNLQPQHFGDGTRLSIL.

This sequence joins TRBV5-1 and TRBJ2-5, with TRBD1 matching over 8 bases. From germline, CDR1 is SGHRS and CDR2 YFSETQ. J lost 6 bases, V lost 3 bases, and 7 bases had no gene match. The CDR3 totals 14 residues. CDR3 residues: CASSSSDRVKTQYF. CDR3 DNA: TGCGCCAGCAGCTCCTCGGACAGGGTAAAGACCCAGTACTTC.

The V and J genes are TRBV6-6 and TRBJ1-2; no definite D call. CDR3 length: 13 residues. Per germline, CDR1 MNHNY and CDR2 SVGAGI (reference sequence). V gave up 0 bases and J gave up 7 bases, with 9 bases separating them. This CDR3 is CASSYSLVGGYTF. Written as DNA, the CDR3 is TGTGCCAGCAGTTACTCGCTGGTTGGTGGCTACACCTTC.

V and J are TRBV10-3 and TRBJ2-7; TRBD1 or TRBD2 may be the D gene (6 bases each). CDR1 ENHRY and CDR2 SYGVKD come from the germline V gene. The V and J ends lost 2 bases and 4 bases respectively, with 18 bases between them. The CDR3 is 16 residues long. CDR3 sequence reads: CAISEGLRRGRYEQYF. The DNA for the CDR3 is TGTGCCATCAGTGAGGGGCTTAGGAGGGGGAGGTACGAGCAGTACTTC.

V is TRBV30 and J is TRBJ1-4; possible D gene TRBD1, 5 bases. CDR1 is GTSNPN and CDR2 is SVGIG in the germline V gene (reference sequence). Trimming cost V 5 bases and J 7 bases, with 11 bases left between them. The CDR3 runs 12 residues. This chain's CDR3 is CAWGRDGEKLFF. As DNA, the CDR3 is TGTGCCTGGGGACGGGACGGTGAAAAACTGTTTTTT.

J is TRBJ2-1 and V is TRBV5-1, with TRBD2 as a possible D gene (5 bases). The germline V gene encodes CDR1 SGHRS and CDR2 YFSETQ. The V gene lost 0 bases and the J gene lost 9 bases, with 13 bases spanning the gap. The CDR3 is 14 amino acids. DNA of the CDR3: TGCGCCAGCAGCTTGGTGGTAGAAGAGGGTGAGCAGTTCTTC. Residues: CASSLVVEEGEQFF.

The V gene is TRBV5-6, the J gene TRBJ2-4, with D hard to call. V shed 4 bases and J shed 2 bases, with 10 bases lying between them. CDR3 length equals 14 residues. Per germline, CDR1 SGHDT and CDR2 YYEEEE. CDR3 loop: CASSLRGSKNIQYF. The CDR3 DNA is TGTGCCAGCAGCCTTAGAGGCTCCAAAAACATTCAGTACTTC.

This chain uses TRBV2 with TRBJ2-3; 11 bases line up with TRBD2. CDR3 length: 15 amino acids. Germline lookup yields CDR1 SNHLY and CDR2 FYNNEI. V shed 7 bases and J 1 base; nucleotides not matched to a gene: 4. As DNA, the CDR3 is TGTGCCAGCAAACCGGGACTAGCGGGCACAGATACGCAGTATTTT. This gives the protein CASKPGLAGTDTQYF.

The J gene is TRBJ2-2, the V gene TRBV7-3, with 9 nucleotides matching TRBD1. This CDR3 has 15 residues. CDR1 and CDR2 from the germline V gene are SGHTA and FQGTGA. V was pared by 3 bases and J by 7 bases, with 6 bases of the junction left unmatched. CDR3 amino acids: CASSLGTGKVGELFF. The DNA for the CDR3 is TGTGCCAGCAGCTTGGGGACAGGGAAGGTCGGGGAGCTGTTTTTT.

The chain uses TRBV5-1 and TRBJ2-5; D ambiguous. The CDR3 runs 12 residues. Trimming took off 0 bases at V and 4 bases at J, with 4 bases between the two ends. Looked up from germline, CDR1 is SGHRS and CDR2 is YFSETQ. The CDR3 region has the DNA TGCGCCAGCAGCTTGGGCACAGAGACCCAGTACTTC. Protein sequence: CASSLGTETQYF.

The chain joins TRBV10-3 to TRBJ2-7, with 10 nucleotides matching TRBD1. Germline V gene lookup returns CDR1 ENHRY and CDR2 SYGVKD. This CDR3 contains 14 residues. V lost 5 bases to trimming and J lost 4 bases; unmatched junction nucleotides: 5. The CDR3: CAISRQGAIYEQYF. The CDR3 region has the DNA TGTGCCATCAGTCGACAGGGGGCGATATACGAGCAGTACTTC.

The chain couples TRBV29-1 to TRBJ2-1, with 11 bases lining up with TRBD2. This CDR3 comprises 14 residues. Looked up from germline, CDR1 is SQVTM and CDR2 is ANQGSEA. Trimming cost V 3 bases and J 9 bases; bases outside gene matches: 7. In DNA, the CDR3 is TGCAGCGTTGACTCGGTAGCGGGAGGGGGTGAGCAGTTCTTC. The encoded protein is CSVDSVAGGGEQFF.